One and the same sample provided the 12 T cell receptor beta chains below, sequenced in a study of control samples from healthy donors and cancer patients. Data came from immunoSEQ multiplex PCR; TCRdb stores just in-frame clones and leaves some out. Of some 110,000 clones listed, around 90% are singletons. Material for sequencing was blood. All receptors come from a woman in her seventies in good health.

The count of this clone is one. The V gene is TRBV9, the J gene TRBJ2-2; possibly TRBD1 for D (5 bases). V gave up 4 bases and J gave up 9 bases, with 13 bases separating them. Germline CDR1 is SGDLS and CDR2 is YYNGEE. The CDR3 covers 13 residues. This chain's CDR3 is CASSPTGARELFF. The CDR3 nucleotides are TGTGCCAGCAGCCCCACAGGTGCGCGGGAGCTGTTTTTT.

For the CDR3, the DNA is TGTGCCAGCAGCCAAGGCGGTAGGGTCGAGTACGAGCAGTACTTC. Its protein is CASSQGGRVEYEQYF. The chain combines TRBV14 with TRBJ2-7, with unresolved D. Germline CDR1 reads SGHDN; CDR2 reads FVKESK. The CDR3 covers 15 residues. V dropped 1 base and J dropped 4 bases, with 14 bases sitting between them.

The chain employs TRBV6-5 and TRBJ1-2; D gene unclear. Germline V gene data show CDR1 as MNHEY and CDR2 as SVGAGI. V was cut by 2 bases and J by 4 bases, with 5 bases left in between. CDR3 length: 12 amino acids. The CDR3 loop is CASSYSSYGYTF. DNA for the CDR3: TGTGCCAGCAGTTACAGTTCCTATGGCTACACCTTC.

The chain links TRBV11-3 to TRBJ2-1, with TRBD2 identical over 14 bases. Germline V gives CDR1 SGHNT, CDR2 YENEEA. CDR3 size: 15 residues. J gave up 8 bases and V 5 bases, and 5 bases lay outside the gene matches. The CDR3 here is CASSPGLAGGHEQFF. DNA of the CDR3: TGTGCCAGCAGCCCAGGACTAGCGGGGGGACATGAGCAGTTCTTC.

This clone occurred a few times. The chain links TRBV5-6 to TRBJ1-3, with D uncertain. Trimming took 0 bases from V and 7 from J, leaving 14 bases between them. The CDR3 runs 15 residues. The germline CDR1 and CDR2 sequences are SGHDT and YYEEEE. CDR3 residues: CASSLELEGINTIYF. Here the CDR3 DNA reads TGTGCCAGCAGCTTGGAATTGGAGGGAATTAACACCATATATTTT.

This chain joins TRBV19 and TRBJ1-5, with 8 bases lining up with TRBD1. The V and J ends lost 4 bases and 5 bases, in that order; junction bases with no gene match: 13. The CDR3 runs to 17 residues. CDR1 and CDR2 from the germline V gene are LNHDA and SQIVND (reference sequence). CDR3 bases: TGTGCCAGTAGTACCCCCCCCGGGACAGGACTTTATCAGCCCCAGCATTTT. Protein product: CASSTPPGTGLYQPQHF. Drawing the rest from reference TRBV19 and TRBJ1-5, the complete variable domain is DGGITQSPKYLFRKEGQNVTLSCEQNLNHDAMYWYRQDPGQGLRLIYYSQIVNDFQKGDIAEGYSVSREKKESFPLTVTSAQKNPTAFYLCASSTPPGTGLYQPQHFGDGTRLSIL.

This clone has just a few counts. The chain recombines TRBV29-1 with TRBJ1-4; maybe TRBD1 (5 bases). The CDR3 extends over 13 amino acids. Germline V lookup: CDR1 SQVTM, CDR2 ANQGSEA. V lost 6 bases, J lost 6 bases, and 14 bases lay in between. The DNA for the CDR3 is TGCAGCGTAACCGGGACTTCTTATGAAAAACTGTTTTTT. The encoded protein is CSVTGTSYEKLFF.

This clone appeared once. The V and J genes are TRBV12-5 and TRBJ2-1, with D perhaps matching TRBD2 (6 bases). This CDR3 contains 15 residues. Germline-derived CDR1 and CDR2 are LGHNT and FRNRAP. The ends were cut back, 2 bases at V and 7 bases at J, with 15 bases in the middle. The CDR3 coding sequence is TGTGCTAGTGGTTTGACGCCTGGACTACCGAATGAGCAGTTCTTC. Its translation is CASGLTPGLPNEQFF.

CDR3 region: CASSLRAGYTF. As DNA, the CDR3 is TGTGCCAGCAGTTTAAGGGCTGGCTACACCTTC. The rearrangement uses TRBV12-3 or TRBV12-4 and TRBJ1-2, with no clear D. Trimming cost V 2 bases and J 7 bases, with 5 bases left between them. This CDR3 is built from 11 residues.

This chain connects TRBV19 to TRBJ1-1; tentative D call: TRBD1 (5 bases). Deletions cut 0 bases from V and 5 bases from J, with 13 bases between. CDR3 length equals 15 residues. Germline assignment: CDR1 LNHDA and CDR2 SQIVND (reference sequence). This CDR3 is CASSIDRGVLTEAFF. The DNA of the CDR3 is TGTGCCAGTAGTATAGATCGGGGGGTTCTAACTGAAGCTTTCTTT.

The V call is TRBV19, the J call TRBJ2-5; TRBD2 matches at 8 bases. This CDR3 comprises 17 residues. The V gene's germline CDR1 is LNHDA and CDR2 SQIVND (reference sequence). Trimming removed 1 base from V and 4 bases from J; junction bases left unmatched: 11. Written as DNA, the CDR3 is TGTGCCAGTAGTATAGTCGGGGTAGCGGGGACGCGAGAGACCCAGTACTTC. This gives the protein CASSIVGVAGTRETQYF. Based on the CDR3 plus reference TRBV19 and TRBJ2-5, the full variable domain is DGGITQSPKYLFRKEGQNVTLSCEQNLNHDAMYWYRQDPGQGLRLIYYSQIVNDFQKGDIAEGYSVSREKKESFPLTVTSAQKNPTAFYLCASSIVGVAGTRETQYFGPGTRLLVL.

The chain links TRBV7-2 to TRBJ2-6, with TRBD1 matching over 7 bases. The ends lost 8 bases at V and 0 bases at J; junction bases unmatched: 4. This CDR3 spans 15 amino acids. CDR1 and CDR2 (germline): SGHTA, FQGNSA. The CDR3 coding sequence is TGTGCCAGCGGTGACAGGGACTCTGGGGCCAACGTCCTGACTTTC. It encodes CASGDRDSGANVLTF. The full variable domain, in which reference TRBV7-2 and TRBJ2-6 provide the parts outside the CDR3, is GAGVSQSPSNKVTEKGKDVELRCDPISGHTALYWYRQSLGQGLEFLIYFQGNSAPDKSGLPSDRFSAERTGGSVSTLTIQRTQQEDSAVYLCASGDRDSGANVLTFGAGSRLTVL.